Presented here are 7 T cell receptor beta chains from one specimen sequenced in a study of T-cell reconstitution after alpha-beta-depleted transplantation in children (dated by TCRdb to 2015 to 2016). The protocol used for the library was PCR. TCRdb names Illumina HiSeq 2500 as the instrument used. Molecular barcoding was employed in the preparation of TCR libraries, with unique molecular identifiers being used to normalize TCRbeta repertoire quantification. Using fastp trimming at Q25 and MiXCR clonotype assembly, TCRdb reanalyzed the public sequencing data and kept in-frame beta chains. All rows with the same CDR3 protein become a single entry with the most common DNA and genes. The sample table shows approximately 490,000 distinct CDR3 sequences, and 8% to 11% are seen once. The ten top clones hold 2% of the sample. The sample's treatment or condition, from its label and the paper: allogeneic hematopoietic cell transplantation with graft depleted of TCRalphabeta T cells and CD19 B cells.

Specimen: PBMCs, collected before TCRalphabeta/CD19-depleted stem cell transplant. These receptor sequences come from a child younger than 10 with inherited bone marrow failure, due to receive a stem cell transplant.

This clonotype showed up many times. CDR3 bases: TGTGCCAGCAGTGAGTTCGGAATGGGTGAAAAACTGTTTTTT. Protein: CASSEFGMGEKLFF. This rearrangement joins TRBV7-2 to TRBJ1-4; no clear D gene. V dropped 6 bases and J dropped 7 bases, with 15 bases sitting between them. Germline V gene sequence: CDR1 SGHTA, CDR2 FQGNSA. This CDR3 has 14 residues.

This clonotype was picked up many times. This rearrangement joins TRBV18 to TRBJ1-4; no definite D call. V lost 8 bases, J lost 7 bases, and 8 bases lay in between. The CDR3 length is 11 residues. CDR1 is KGHSH and CDR2 is LQKENI in the germline V gene. The CDR3 DNA reads TGTGCCAGCCGACGGGGTGAAAAACTGTTTTTT. It codes for CASRRGEKLFF.

In this sample, this clonotype turned up many times. CDR3 protein: CASSPEDPWANEQFF. The DNA for the CDR3 is TGTGCCAGCTCCCCGGAGGACCCTTGGGCCAATGAGCAGTTCTTC. This chain links TRBV18 with TRBJ2-1, with D perhaps TRBD2 (5 bases). V was trimmed by 6 bases and J by 6 bases, leaving 18 bases between them. The CDR3 has 15 residues. Per the germline V gene, CDR1 is KGHSH and CDR2 is LQKENI.

At least ten counts were recorded for this clonotype. The rearrangement joins TRBV11-1 to TRBJ2-7, with TRBD2 matching over 14 bases. The germline V gene has CDR1 SGHAT and CDR2 FQDESV (reference sequence). Losses at the gene ends were 5 bases for V and 3 bases for J; bases not matched to a gene: 15. CDR3 length: 19 amino acids. Here the CDR3 DNA reads TGTGCCAGCAGCCAGGGGACTAGCGGGAGAGGGATAAACTACTACGAGCAGTACTTC. It is translated as CASSQGTSGRGINYYEQYF.

This clonotype was detected only a few times. J is TRBJ2-7 and V is TRBV13; D may be TRBD1 (5 bases). V lost 5 bases, J lost 4 bases, and 12 bases lay in between. Germline-derived CDR1 and CDR2 are PRHDT and FYEKMQ (reference sequence). There are 13 residues in the CDR3. The CDR3 nucleotides are TGTGCCAGCAGCCACAATAACAGGTACGAGCAGTACTTC. Translating gives CASSHNNRYEQYF. Together with reference TRBV13 and TRBJ2-7, the CDR3 gives the full variable domain: AAGVIQSPRHLIKEKRETATLKCYPIPRHDTVYWYQQGPGQDPQFLISFYEKMQSDKGSIPDRFSAQQFSDYHSELNMSSLELGDSALYFCASSHNNRYEQYFGPGTRLTVT.

This clonotype has only a few counts. The chain uses TRBV19 and TRBJ2-1; no clear D gene. The CDR3 loop spans 15 amino acids. Trimming pared 0 bases from V and 10 bases from J, leaving 16 bases between. Per germline, CDR1 LNHDA and CDR2 SQIVND (reference sequence). The CDR3 DNA is TGTGCCAGTAGTATAGATCGTATTGGCGAGCGCGAGCAGTTCTTC. It is translated as CASSIDRIGEREQFF.

This clonotype occurred many times. The chain joins TRBV15 to TRBJ2-1; 9 bases fit TRBD1. The CDR3 is 15 residues long. CDR1 and CDR2 from the germline V gene are LNHNV and YYDKDF (reference sequence). Trimming cost V 3 bases and J 3 bases; bases outside gene matches: 3. The CDR3 reads CATSRDRGHYNEQFF. CDR3 coding DNA: TGTGCCACCAGCAGGGACAGGGGTCACTACAATGAGCAGTTCTTC.